This TCR beta chain was identified in a study of blood T cell repertoires in COVID-19. CDR3 length: 15 residues. The germline V gene has CDR1 SQVTM and CDR2 ANQGSEA. V was clipped by 7 bases and J by 3 bases; unmatched bases: 11. As originally analysed: For nucleated cells, counts were estimated from reference gene primer amplification. Profiling relied on immunoSEQ multiplex PCR, and the TCRdb table lists in-frame clones only, not all of them. V, J and clone size derive from that table, while D and trimming were established from the DNA sequence. Of 300,000 to 500,000 clones in the sample, approximately 90% were seen once. Living in roughly 23 US areas, the participants were between 18 and 89 years of age. Participants' reported clinical history set cohort assignment.

The chain couples TRBV29-1 to TRBJ2-1, with 8 bases that match TRBD1. The sample taken for sequencing was PBMCs or T cells enriched from blood (not recorded which). This TCR was recovered from a woman aged 25 to 39 with acute COVID-19. For the CDR3, the DNA is TGCAGCGGAGTCCAGGACAGGGCTAACTACAATGAGCAGTTCTTC. Amino acids: CSGVQDRANYNEQFF.